This T cell receptor (beta chain) originates from a study of CD8 T cells in Susac syndrome. Definite or probable Susac syndrome was diagnosed using recently defined diagnostic criteria. The table lists this clonotype with a count of one. Reverse transcription of about 0.45 to 1 ug RNA was performed with random hexamers. TCRdb reprocessed the immunoSEQ multiplex PCR reads via MiXCR and lists one record per CDR3 protein. This sample carries about 76,000 distinct CDR3 sequences, 90% to 95% of them seen once, and the ten largest clones take more than 0.4%. The source material was CD8+ T cells from PBMCs. This receptor was obtained from a human donor with Susac syndrome.

CDR3 in DNA: TGTGCCAGCAGTGACGGGGATAGTAGCTATGGCTACACCTTC. Protein: CASSDGDSSYGYTF. The chain uses TRBV2 and TRBJ1-2, with D unclear. Trimming pared 3 bases from V and 4 bases from J, leaving 12 bases between. Germline values: CDR1 SNHLY, CDR2 FYNNEI. The CDR3 runs to 14 residues.